Each of the 22 T cell receptor beta chains below was sequenced from the same sample in a study of CD8+ T cells in alopecia areata. Extracted RNA was reverse transcribed, and the resulting cDNA served as sequencing template. Sequenced by immunoSEQ multiplex PCR; TCRdb stores in-frame clones only, minus some. The table has about 180,000 clones, over 55% seen once. Sequences were derived from CD4+ T cells sorted from blood, sampled at week 0. Receptors originate from a human donor with alopecia areata.

A word on this clone: Other DNA sequences within the sample encode an identical CDR3. The V call is TRBV2, the J call TRBJ1-5, with TRBD1 identical over 12 bases. The CDR3 totals 15 residues. CDR1 SNHLY and CDR2 FYNNEI come from the germline V gene. V was pared by 6 bases and J by 2 bases, with 2 bases of the junction left unmatched. The CDR3 sequence: CASSGTGGRNQPQHF. The CDR3, as DNA: TGTGCCAGCAGCGGGACAGGGGGCCGCAATCAGCCCCAGCATTTT.

The V gene is TRBV30, the J gene TRBJ2-7; D gene ambiguous. The CDR3 runs to 11 residues. Germline V gene data show CDR1 as GTSNPN and CDR2 as SVGIG (reference sequence). V was clipped by 4 bases and J by 4 bases, with 8 bases between them. The CDR3 DNA reads as TGTGCCTGGAATAACGGATACGAGCAGTACTTC. Translating gives CAWNNGYEQYF.

This clone was counted between two and nine times. V usage is TRBV30 and J usage is TRBJ1-2, with 8 bases that match TRBD1. The CDR3 is 13 amino acids. The ends lost 4 bases at V and 6 bases at J; junction bases unmatched: 7. The germline gives CDR1 GTSNPN, CDR2 SVGIG (reference sequence). The CDR3 loop is CAWTGTGGDGYTF. For the CDR3, the DNA is TGTGCCTGGACCGGGACAGGCGGGGATGGCTACACCTTC.

The chain links TRBV4-3 to TRBJ1-4; D perhaps matches TRBD1 (5 bases). Germline V gene sequence: CDR1 LGHNA, CDR2 YSLEER. CDR3 length: 14 amino acids. Trimming left V 7 bases short and J 8 bases short, with 17 bases between. In nucleotides, the CDR3 is TGCGCCAGCAAATCGGACACACGGTCGGAAAAACTGTTTTTT. It is translated as CASKSDTRSEKLFF.

The chain joins TRBV5-1 to TRBJ2-7; D uncertain. The CDR3 is 15 amino acids. The V end lost 4 bases, the J end lost 3 bases, and 17 bases lay between the germline ends. CDR1 is SGHRS and CDR2 is YFSETQ in the germline V gene. CDR3 in DNA: TGCGCCAGCAGCCCAGGAGACCTCGCGAGCTACGAGCAGTACTTC. This encodes CASSPGDLASYEQYF.

This clone was seen a single time. The V call is TRBV30, the J call TRBJ1-1, with D perhaps TRBD1 (6 bases). The germline V gene encodes CDR1 GTSNPN and CDR2 SVGIG (reference sequence). CDR3 size: 16 residues. Between the trimmed V and J ends, which lost 0 bases and 0 bases, there was a span of 14 bases. The CDR3, as DNA: TGTGCCTGGAGTGTACAGGGCTTACTCATGAACACTGAAGCTTTCTTT. Its protein is CAWSVQGLLMNTEAFF.

This sequence joins TRBV30 and TRBJ1-2; TRBD1 is a possible D gene (5 bases). The CDR3 totals 11 residues. V lost 1 base and J 8 bases, leaving 8 bases between the germline ends. Germline assignment: CDR1 GTSNPN and CDR2 SVGIG (reference sequence). CDR3 region: CAWSAGVGYTF. The CDR3 nucleotides are TGTGCCTGGAGTGCGGGGGTCGGCTACACCTTC.

This clone was seen more than once but under ten times. The V gene is TRBV4-3, the J gene TRBJ1-6; D is undetermined. CDR3 size: 15 residues. Trimming took 0 bases from V and 7 from J, leaving 10 bases between them. The germline V gene has CDR1 LGHNA and CDR2 YSLEER. The CDR3 reads CASSQDLQRNSPLHF. DNA for the CDR3: TGCGCCAGCAGCCAAGATCTACAGAGGAATTCACCCCTCCACTTT.

The table lists this clone with a few counts. This chain connects TRBV29-1 to TRBJ2-5; 11 positions agree with TRBD1. The germline gives CDR1 SQVTM, CDR2 ANQGSEA. The CDR3 consists of 15 residues. J lost 4 bases, V lost 6 bases, and 10 bases had no gene match. The CDR3, as DNA: TGCAGCGTGGGTAGGACAGGGGGCGCGGGAGAGACCCAGTACTTC. Translated, it gives CSVGRTGGAGETQYF.

V gene TRBV9 combines with J gene TRBJ1-1; D ambiguous. The ends were cut back, 2 bases at V and 2 bases at J, with 19 bases in the middle. CDR1 and CDR2 from the germline V gene are SGDLS and YYNGEE. CDR3 size: 17 residues. In nucleotides, the CDR3 is TGTGCCAGCAGCGTTGGCTTTTTGGCCAGGCTAAACACTGAAGCTTTCTTT. Its protein product is CASSVGFLARLNTEAFF. Full variable domain (missing parts from reference TRBV9 and TRBJ1-1): DSGVTQTPKHLITATGQRVTLRCSPRSGDLSVYWYQQSLDQGLQFLIQYYNGEERAKGNILERFSAQQFPDLHSELNLSSLELGDSALYFCASSVGFLARLNTEAFFGQGTRLTVV.

To note about this clone: Other DNA variants within this sample encode the same CDR3. The chain joins TRBV7-2 to TRBJ1-4, with a tentative D call TRBD1 (6 bases). Trimming removed 2 bases at V and 5 bases at J, with 9 bases between. CDR1 SGHTA and CDR2 FQGNSA come from the germline V gene. The CDR3 spans 14 residues. CDR3 amino acids: CASSLRGINEKLFF. CDR3 sequence (DNA): TGTGCCAGCAGCTTAAGGGGGATAAATGAAAAACTGTTTTTT.

J is TRBJ2-7 and V is TRBV10-3; D unresolved. V was clipped by 2 bases and J by 4 bases, with 3 bases between them. Germline V gene sequence: CDR1 ENHRY, CDR2 SYGVKD. This CDR3 has 11 residues. CDR3 in amino acids: CAISEMYEQYF. CDR3 nucleotides: TGTGCCATCAGTGAGATGTACGAGCAGTACTTC.

The chain recombines TRBV29-1 with TRBJ2-5, with TRBD1 identical over 7 bases. V shed 4 bases, J shed 5 bases, and the junction held 7 bases outside the gene matches. Germline V gene data show CDR1 as SQVTM and CDR2 as ANQGSEA. The CDR3 is 13 residues long. The CDR3 bases are TGCAGCGTTGCGGGACAGCGAAGGGAGACCCAGTACTTC. This sequence encodes CSVAGQRRETQYF. Full variable domain (remainder filled in from reference TRBV29-1 and TRBJ2-5): SAVISQKPSRDICQRGTSLTIQCQVDSQVTMMFWYRQQPGQSLTLIATANQGSEATYESGFVIDKFPISRPNLTFSTLTVSNMSPEDSSIYLCSVAGQRRETQYFGPGTRLLVL.

This chain links TRBV28 with TRBJ1-5; no clear D. This CDR3 has 12 amino acids. V was shortened by 2 bases and J by 10 bases, with 9 bases between the two germline ends. Germline V gene data show CDR1 as MDHEN and CDR2 as SYDVKM. The CDR3 sequence is CASSLGGNPQHF. The CDR3 DNA reads TGTGCCAGCAGTTTAGGTGGGAATCCCCAGCATTTT.

This clone appeared once. The V gene is TRBV5-6, the J gene TRBJ2-7, with D unclear. The CDR3 is 12 residues long. CDR1 SGHDT and CDR2 YYEEEE come from the germline V gene. Trimming pared 2 bases from V and 0 bases from J, leaving 3 bases between. This chain's CDR3 is CASSLTSYEQYF. The CDR3 DNA reads as TGTGCCAGCAGCTTAACCTCCTACGAGCAGTACTTC. Together with reference TRBV5-6 and TRBJ2-7, the CDR3 gives the full variable domain: DAGVTQSPTHLIKTRGQQVTLRCSPKSGHDTVSWYQQALGQGPQFIFQYYEEEERQRGNFPDRFSGHQFPNYSSELNVNALLLGDSALYLCASSLTSYEQYFGPGTRLTVT.

The V gene is TRBV30, the J gene TRBJ1-5; D perhaps matches TRBD1 (6 bases). Trimming pared 2 bases from V and 3 bases from J, leaving 14 bases between. CDR1 GTSNPN and CDR2 SVGIG come from the germline V gene (reference sequence). CDR3 length equals 15 residues. The CDR3 DNA is TGTGCCTGGAGTAAGGGGGTCTGGAACAATCAGCCCCAGCATTTT. Amino acids: CAWSKGVWNNQPQHF.

This clone was observed a single time. The rearrangement uses TRBV30 and TRBJ2-7, with 7 bases lining up with TRBD2. The V segment lost 1 base and the J segment 2 bases; nucleotides outside the gene matches: 8. This CDR3 spans 15 amino acids. CDR1 and CDR2 (germline): GTSNPN, SVGIG (reference sequence). CDR3 residues: CAWSAARRGAYEQYF. CDR3 bases: TGTGCCTGGAGTGCCGCAAGACGGGGGGCCTACGAGCAGTACTTC. Supplemented by reference TRBV30 and TRBJ2-7, the full variable domain reads SQTIHQWPATLVQPVGSPLSLECTVEGTSNPNLYWYRQAAGRGLQLLFYSVGIGQISSEVPQNLSASRPQDRQFILSSKKLLLSDSGFYLCAWSAARRGAYEQYFGPGTRLTVT.

The J gene is TRBJ2-3, the V gene TRBV27, with D tentatively TRBD2 (6 bases). The ends were cut back, 0 bases at V and 8 bases at J, with 12 bases in the middle. CDR3 size: 14 residues. Germline V lookup: CDR1 MNHEY, CDR2 SMNVEV (reference sequence). CDR3 nucleotide sequence: TGTGCCAGCAGTTTATCGGGGGGTCAGGGTACGCAGTATTTT. Amino acids: CASSLSGGQGTQYF.

This clone was detected once. The CDR3 spells CSVQGRVITDTQYF. CDR3 DNA sequence: TGCAGCGTTCAGGGTCGCGTAATCACAGATACGCAGTATTTT. V gene TRBV29-1 combines with J gene TRBJ2-3; TRBD1 might be the D (5 bases). The CDR3 length is 14 residues. Per the germline V gene, CDR1 is SQVTM and CDR2 is ANQGSEA. V lost 5 bases to trimming and J lost 2 bases, with 14 bases between them.

The V call is TRBV11-2, the J call TRBJ2-3; D may be TRBD1 (6 bases). The CDR3 has 16 residues. The germline V gene has CDR1 SGHAT and CDR2 FQNNGV. V was trimmed by 7 bases and J by 0 bases, leaving 17 bases between them. Here the CDR3 reads CASTMGTHASTDTQYF. Written as DNA, the CDR3 is TGTGCCAGCACCATGGGGACACACGCTAGCACAGATACGCAGTATTTT.

The rearrangement uses TRBV7-2 and TRBJ2-3; TRBD1 matches 12 bases. The CDR3 sequence is 15 residues long. V dropped 5 bases and J dropped 4; count of bases not matched to a gene: 4. Germline V gives CDR1 SGHTA, CDR2 FQGNSA. In DNA, the CDR3 is TGTGCCAGCAGCCGGGACAGGGGGCAGGCAGATACGCAGTATTTT. It encodes CASSRDRGQADTQYF.

This clone was picked up one time. The chain is built from TRBV6-5 and TRBJ1-6; D gene unclear. Germline loops: CDR1 MNHEY, CDR2 SVGAGI. This CDR3 has 13 amino acids. Trimming left V 5 bases short and J 9 bases short, with 11 bases between. CDR3 in amino acids: CASSEGSTSPLHF. The CDR3 DNA follows: TGTGCCAGCAGTGAAGGGAGTACTTCACCCCTCCACTTT.